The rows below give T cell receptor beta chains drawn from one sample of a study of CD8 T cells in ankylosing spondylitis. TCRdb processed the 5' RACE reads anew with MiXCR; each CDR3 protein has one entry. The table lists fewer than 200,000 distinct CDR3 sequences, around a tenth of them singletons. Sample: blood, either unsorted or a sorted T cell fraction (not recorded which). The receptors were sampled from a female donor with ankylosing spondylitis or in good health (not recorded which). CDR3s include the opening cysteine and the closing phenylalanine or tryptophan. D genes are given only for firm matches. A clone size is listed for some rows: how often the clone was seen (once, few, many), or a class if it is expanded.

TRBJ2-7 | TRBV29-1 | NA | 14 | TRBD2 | CSVQTSGSNYEQYF | TGCAGCGTTCAGACTAGCGGGAGTAACTACGAGCAGTACTTC
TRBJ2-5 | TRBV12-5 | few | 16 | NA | CASGFLPLGDKETQYF | TGTGCTAGTGGTTTCTTACCTCTGGGGGATAAAGAGACCCAGTACTTC
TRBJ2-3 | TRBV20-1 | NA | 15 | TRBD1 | CSARELRGLTDTQYF | TGCAGTGCTCGAGAGCTCAGGGGGCTCACAGATACGCAGTATTTT
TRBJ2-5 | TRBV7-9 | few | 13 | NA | CASSFEGSETQYF | TGTGCCAGCAGCTTTGAAGGGTCAGAGACCCAGTACTTC
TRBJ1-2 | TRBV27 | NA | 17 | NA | CATKVGAGALLDYGYTF | TGTGCCACCAAGGTGGGCGCAGGGGCCCTTCTAGACTATGGCTACACCTTC
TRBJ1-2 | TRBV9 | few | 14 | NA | CASSGKTSGYGYTF | TGTGCCAGCAGCGGAAAAACAAGCGGCTATGGCTACACCTTC
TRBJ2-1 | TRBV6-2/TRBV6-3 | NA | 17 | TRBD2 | CASSYDIDGRGYNEQFF | TGTGCCAGCAGTTACGACATCGACGGGAGGGGCTACAATGAGCAGTTCTTC
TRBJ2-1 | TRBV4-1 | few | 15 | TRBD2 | CASSQETSGGVEQFF | TGCGCCAGCAGCCAGGAGACTAGCGGGGGCGTCGAGCAGTTCTTC
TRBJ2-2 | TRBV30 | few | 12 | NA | CAWTSVTGELFF | TGTGCCTGGACATCAGTGACCGGGGAGCTGTTTTTT
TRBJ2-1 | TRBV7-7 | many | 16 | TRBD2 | CASSFSLAEDHNEQFF | TGTGCCAGCAGCTTCTCCCTAGCGGAGGACCACAATGAGCAGTTCTTC
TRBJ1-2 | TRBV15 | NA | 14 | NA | CATSRDTAPEGYTF | TGTGCCACCAGCAGAGATACCGCCCCGGAGGGCTACACCTTC
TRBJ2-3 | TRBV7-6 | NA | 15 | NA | CASSLGGLYSDTQYF | TGTGCCAGCAGCTTGGGAGGACTGTACTCAGATACGCAGTATTTT
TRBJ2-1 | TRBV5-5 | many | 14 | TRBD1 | CASSYRQGPNEQFF | TGTGCCAGCAGCTACCGACAGGGACCCAATGAGCAGTTCTTC
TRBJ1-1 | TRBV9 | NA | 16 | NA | CASSVEGPELNTEAFF | TGTGCCAGCAGCGTAGAAGGCCCGGAGCTGAACACTGAAGCTTTCTTT
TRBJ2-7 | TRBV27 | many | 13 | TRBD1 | CASSLGTGSKQYF | TGTGCCAGCAGTCTCGGGACAGGCAGTAAGCAGTACTTC
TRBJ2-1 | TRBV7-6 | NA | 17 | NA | CASSPALPSGRGDEQFF | TGTGCCAGCAGCCCTGCCCTCCCCAGCGGGCGAGGGGATGAGCAGTTCTTC
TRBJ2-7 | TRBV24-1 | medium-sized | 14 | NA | CATSSQGHSYEQYF | TGTGCCACCAGTTCGCAGGGCCACAGTTACGAGCAGTACTTC
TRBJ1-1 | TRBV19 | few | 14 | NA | CASSISGGLEEAFF | TGTGCCAGTAGTATATCTGGGGGGCTGGAAGAAGCTTTCTTT
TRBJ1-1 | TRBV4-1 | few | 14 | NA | CASSQTPLNTEAFF | TGCGCCAGCAGCCAAACCCCCTTGAACACTGAAGCTTTCTTT
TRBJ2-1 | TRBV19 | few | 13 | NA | CASMVFGRDEQFF | TGTGCCAGTATGGTCTTTGGCCGGGATGAGCAGTTCTTC
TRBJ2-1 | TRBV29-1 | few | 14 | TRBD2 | CSVEAGGVMGEQFF | TGCAGCGTTGAGGCGGGAGGAGTAATGGGTGAGCAGTTCTTC
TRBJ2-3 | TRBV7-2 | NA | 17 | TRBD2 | CASSLTLAGGGTDTQYF | TGTGCCAGCAGCTTAACTTTGGCGGGAGGGGGCACAGATACGCAGTATTTT
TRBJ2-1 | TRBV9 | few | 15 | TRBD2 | CASSETSGDYNEQFF | TGTGCCAGCAGCGAGACTAGCGGGGATTACAATGAGCAGTTCTTC
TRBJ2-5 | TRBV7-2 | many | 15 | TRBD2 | CASSPRNVAGETQYF | TGTGCCAGCAGCCCCCGGAACGTAGCGGGAGAGACCCAGTACTTC
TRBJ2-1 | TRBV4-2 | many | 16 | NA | CASSHAPRSSYNEQFF | TGTGCCAGCAGCCATGCGCCCCGGAGCTCCTACAATGAGCAGTTCTTC
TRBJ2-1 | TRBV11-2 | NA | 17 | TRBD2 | CASSHSTGGSSYNEQFF | TGTGCCAGCAGTCACAGTACCGGCGGGAGCTCCTACAATGAGCAGTTCTTC
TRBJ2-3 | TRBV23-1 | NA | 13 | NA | CATTGGGTDTQYF | TGCGCCACCACAGGGGGGGGAACAGATACGCAGTATTTT
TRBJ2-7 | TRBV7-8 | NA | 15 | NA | CASSLVLARSYEQYF | TGTGCCAGCAGCTTAGTACTAGCAAGGAGCTACGAGCAGTACTTC
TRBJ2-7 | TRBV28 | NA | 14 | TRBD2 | CASRLAGVPYEQYF | TGTGCCAGCAGACTAGCGGGAGTTCCGTACGAGCAGTACTTC
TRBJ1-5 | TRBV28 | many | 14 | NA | CASSFGPVQQPQHF | TGTGCCAGCAGTTTCGGCCCCGTCCAACAGCCCCAGCATTTT
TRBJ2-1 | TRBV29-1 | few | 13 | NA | CSVVQGGIHEQFF | TGCAGCGTTGTACAGGGAGGGATCCATGAGCAGTTCTTC
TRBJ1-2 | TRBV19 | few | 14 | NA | CASSIGRFADGYTF | TGTGCCAGTAGTATAGGTCGGTTTGCGGATGGCTACACCTTC
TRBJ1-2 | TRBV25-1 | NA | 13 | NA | CASSETSNYGYTF | TGTGCCAGCAGTGAAACATCTAACTATGGCTACACCTTC
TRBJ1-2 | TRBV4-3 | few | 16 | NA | CASSHLPGRGSYGYTF | TGCGCCAGCAGCCACCTCCCCGGTCGGGGCTCCTATGGCTACACCTTC
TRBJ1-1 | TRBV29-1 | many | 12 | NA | CSAPLQGTEAFF | TGCAGCGCCCCGTTACAGGGAACTGAAGCTTTCTTT
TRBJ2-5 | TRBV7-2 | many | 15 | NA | CASTFRGTGTRAQYF | TGTGCCAGCACCTTTCGTGGGACAGGGACTAGAGCCCAGTACTTC
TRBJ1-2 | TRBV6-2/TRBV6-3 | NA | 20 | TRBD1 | CASCSNPLRGTAYDFYGYTF | TGTGCCAGCTGCTCGAACCCTCTAAGAGGGACAGCCTATGATTTCTATGGCTACACCTTC
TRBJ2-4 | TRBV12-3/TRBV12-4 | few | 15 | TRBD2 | CASRGGGLAKNIQYF | TGTGCCAGCAGGGGGGGGGGACTAGCCAAAAACATTCAGTACTTC
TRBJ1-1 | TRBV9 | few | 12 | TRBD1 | CASGDRGAEAFF | TGTGCCAGCGGCGACAGGGGCGCTGAAGCTTTCTTT
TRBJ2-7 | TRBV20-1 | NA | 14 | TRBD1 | CSARDGQGSYEQYF | TGCAGTGCTAGAGATGGACAGGGCTCCTACGAGCAGTACTTC
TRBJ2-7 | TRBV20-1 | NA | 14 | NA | CSAAVGTIFYEQYF | TGCAGTGCTGCGGTAGGAACCATTTTCTACGAGCAGTACTTC
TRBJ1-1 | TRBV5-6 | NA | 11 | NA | CASSLWAEAFF | TGTGCCAGCAGCTTGTGGGCAGAAGCTTTCTTT
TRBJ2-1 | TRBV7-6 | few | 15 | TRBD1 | CASSLGGQPYNEQFF | TGTGCCAGCAGCTTAGGGGGACAGCCTTACAATGAGCAGTTCTTC
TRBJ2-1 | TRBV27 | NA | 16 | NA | CASSLSPDSSYNEQFF | TGTGCCAGCAGTTTATCTCCGGACTCTTCCTACAATGAGCAGTTCTTC
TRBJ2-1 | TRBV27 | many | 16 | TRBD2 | CASTEYSGKTYNEQFF | TGTGCCAGCACCGAGTATAGCGGGAAAACCTACAATGAGCAGTTCTTC
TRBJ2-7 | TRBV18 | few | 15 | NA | CASSPPTGLGYEQYF | TGTGCCAGCTCACCACCGACGGGGTTAGGCTACGAGCAGTACTTC
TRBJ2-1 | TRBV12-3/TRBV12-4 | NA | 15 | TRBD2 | CASSPGLAGGVEQFF | TGTGCCAGCAGCCCTGGACTAGCGGGAGGGGTTGAGCAGTTCTTC
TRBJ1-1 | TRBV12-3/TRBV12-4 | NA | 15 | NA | CASSGTGTENLEAFF | TGTGCCAGCAGTGGAACCGGGACTGAGAATCTTGAAGCTTTCTTT
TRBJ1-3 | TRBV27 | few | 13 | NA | CASKRGGLNTIYF | TGTGCCAGCAAGAGGGGGGGTTTAAACACCATATATTTT
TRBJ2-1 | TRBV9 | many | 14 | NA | CASSVRVSNNEQFF | TGTGCCAGCAGCGTAAGGGTGTCGAACAATGAGCAGTTCTTC